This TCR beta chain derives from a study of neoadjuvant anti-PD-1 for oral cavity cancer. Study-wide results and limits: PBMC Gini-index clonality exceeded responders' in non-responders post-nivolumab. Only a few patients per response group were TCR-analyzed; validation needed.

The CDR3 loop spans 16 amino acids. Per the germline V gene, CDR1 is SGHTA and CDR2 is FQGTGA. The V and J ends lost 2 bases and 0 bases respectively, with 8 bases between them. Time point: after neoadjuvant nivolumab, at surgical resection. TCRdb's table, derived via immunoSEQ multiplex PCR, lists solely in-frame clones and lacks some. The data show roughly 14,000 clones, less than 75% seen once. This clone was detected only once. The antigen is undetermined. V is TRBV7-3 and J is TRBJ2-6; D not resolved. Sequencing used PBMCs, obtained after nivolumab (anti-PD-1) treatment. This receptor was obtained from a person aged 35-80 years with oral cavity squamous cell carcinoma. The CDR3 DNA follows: TGTGCCAGCAGCTTACATCAAAGCTCTGGGGCCAACGTCCTGACTTTC. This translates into CASSLHQSSGANVLTF.